These 29 T cell receptor beta chains were sequenced from one sample in a study of CD8 T cells in ankylosing spondylitis. Using its own MiXCR run on the 5' RACE reads, TCRdb lists one record per CDR3 protein. Of approximately 220,000 distinct CDR3 sequences in the sample, roughly 25% are singletons; the top ten hold roughly 6.7%. Sequenced sample: blood, either unsorted or a sorted T cell fraction (not recorded which). These receptors originate from a male donor with ankylosing spondylitis or in good health (not recorded which).

The chain employs TRBV29-1 and TRBJ2-1; D call uncertain. This CDR3 is built from 12 residues. Trimming stripped 5 bases from V and 6 bases from J, with 11 bases between. CDR1 is SQVTM and CDR2 is ANQGSEA in the germline V gene. In nucleotides, the CDR3 is TGCAGCGTTCTGGGTTCCGTCAATGAGCAGTTCTTC. Translation: CSVLGSVNEQFF.

This clonotype was counted between two and nine times. The chain's CDR3 is CASMRGTDTQYF. The CDR3 DNA reads TGTGCCAGCATGCGTGGCACAGATACGCAGTATTTT. This chain joins TRBV6-2 or TRBV6-3 and TRBJ2-3; no reliable D call. Germline CDR1 MNHEY, CDR2 SVGEGT. The CDR3 sequence is 12 residues long. Trimming took off 7 bases at V and 1 base at J, with 6 bases between the two ends.

This chain joins TRBV29-1 and TRBJ2-7; possibly TRBD1 or TRBD2 for D (5 bases each). The germline gives CDR1 SQVTM, CDR2 ANQGSEA. This CDR3 comprises 12 residues. Trimming cost V 4 bases and J 2 bases, with 9 bases left between them. CDR3 in DNA: TGCAGCGTTGCTCAGGGAGCCTACGAGCAGTACTTC. Protein: CSVAQGAYEQYF.

This clonotype was observed at least ten times. The chain joins TRBV20-1 to TRBJ2-1; 8 bases align to TRBD2. Germline V gene sequence: CDR1 DFQATT, CDR2 SNEGSKA (reference sequence). The CDR3 is made up of 14 amino acids. V lost 3 bases and J lost 0; bases outside the gene matches: 1. CDR3 protein: CSARRGDSYNEQFF. The CDR3 region has the DNA TGCAGTGCTAGGCGGGGGGACTCCTACAATGAGCAGTTCTTC.

The table lists this clonotype with many counts. The chain recombines TRBV12-3 or TRBV12-4 with TRBJ1-6, with a tentative D call TRBD1 (6 bases). The CDR3 consists of 19 residues. The V and J ends lost 3 bases and 9 bases respectively, with 27 bases between them. The CDR3 nucleotides are TGTGCCAGCAGTTTTCGTTCGCTCAGGGGACCCACATTAGGTTCACCCCTCCACTTT. Translated: CASSFRSLRGPTLGSPLHF.

This clonotype was detected ten times or more. The rearrangement uses TRBV12-3 or TRBV12-4 and TRBJ1-2; tentatively, D is TRBD1 (6 bases). Trimming shortened V by 5 bases and J by 2 bases, and 9 bases separated the two germline ends. The CDR3 is 13 amino acids. The CDR3, as DNA: TGTGCCAGCAGTCGCCAGGGGAACTATGGCTACACCTTC. Its translation: CASSRQGNYGYTF.

As concerns this clonotype: This may come from a read error, since a much larger clone is one base off. The chain recombines TRBV10-1 with TRBJ2-5; D is uncertain. V lost 4 bases, J lost 5 bases, and 11 bases lay in between. The CDR3 is 13 amino acids. CDR1 is WNHNN, CDR2 SYGVQD, per germline (reference sequence). CDR3 nucleotide sequence: TGCGCCAGCAGTGCTGGGTTGAGCGAGACCCAGTACTTC. Encoded protein: CASSAGLSETQYF.

This clonotype turned up a few times. The chain recombines TRBV5-1 with TRBJ2-7; D is ambiguous. With 1 base removed from V and 3 bases from J, the gap between germline ends came to 8 bases. Germline values: CDR1 SGHRS, CDR2 YFSETQ. The CDR3 has 13 residues. The DNA of the CDR3 is TGCGCCAGCAGCTTGTTAGACAACTACGAGCAGTACTTC. Translation: CASSLLDNYEQYF.

In this sample, this clonotype turned up a few times. This sequence joins TRBV5-1 and TRBJ2-5; 8 positions match TRBD1. Germline-derived CDR1 and CDR2 are SGHRS and YFSETQ. Trimming at V came to 4 bases and at J to 3 bases, leaving 8 bases not matched to a gene. CDR3 length equals 15 residues. This CDR3 is CASSGSGGSEETQYF. CDR3 sequence (DNA): TGCGCCAGCAGCGGCTCAGGGGGCTCCGAAGAGACCCAGTACTTC. Complete variable domain (other parts from reference TRBV5-1 and TRBJ2-5): KAGVTQTPRYLIKTRGQQVTLSCSPISGHRSVSWYQQTPGQGLQFLFEYFSETQRNKGNFPGRFSGRQFSNSRSEMNVSTLELGDSALYLCASSGSGGSEETQYFGPGTRLLVL.

The chain joins TRBV4-1 to TRBJ2-1, with TRBD2 matching over 8 bases. J was trimmed by 6 bases and V by 0 bases; bases with no gene match: 4. CDR3 length: 15 amino acids. Per germline, CDR1 MGHRA and CDR2 YSYEKL. The CDR3 DNA reads as TGCGCCAGCAGCCAAGAAGGGACTAGTGGCAATGAGCAGTTCTTC. Amino acids: CASSQEGTSGNEQFF.

This clonotype was counted many times. This chain links TRBV27 with TRBJ1-6; D is unclear. Germline values: CDR1 MNHEY, CDR2 SMNVEV (reference sequence). This CDR3 is 12 amino acids long. Trimming stripped 3 bases from V and 6 bases from J, with 3 bases between. CDR3: CASSFSNSPLHF. The CDR3 DNA sequence: TGTGCCAGCAGTTTCAGTAATTCACCCCTCCACTTT.

The genes are TRBV4-2 and TRBJ2-5; TRBD1 agrees at 8 bases. CDR3 length equals 14 residues. V lost 0 bases to trimming and J lost 4 bases; unmatched junction nucleotides: 1. The germline V gene encodes CDR1 LGHNA and CDR2 YNFKEQ. This CDR3 is CASSQEGQGETQYF. CDR3 sequence (DNA): TGTGCCAGCAGCCAAGAAGGACAGGGAGAGACCCAGTACTTC.

This clonotype was found many times. At one of its ends the junction is not consistent with the germline gene, which may arise from a read error. The chain joins TRBV7-7 to TRBJ2-5; either TRBD1 or TRBD2 may fit D (6 bases each). This CDR3 has 15 amino acids. CDR1 and CDR2 (germline): SSHAT, FNYEAQ (reference sequence). The CDR3 reads CASSLGGAGLETQYF. CDR3 bases: TGTGCTAGCAGCTTGGGGGGCGCGGGGCTGGAGACCCAGTACTTC. The full variable domain, rest sourced from reference TRBV7-7 and TRBJ2-5, is GAGVSQSPRYKVTKRGQDVTLRCDPISSHATLYWYQQALGQGPEFLTYFNYEAQPDKSGLPSDRFSAERPEGSISTLTIQRTEQRDSAMYRCASSLGGAGLETQYFGPGTRLLVL.

This clonotype has at least ten counts. The genes are TRBV5-1 and TRBJ2-5; D remains ambiguous. The germline V gene encodes CDR1 SGHRS and CDR2 YFSETQ. Trimming stripped 0 bases from V and 5 bases from J, with 8 bases between. The CDR3 is 13 residues long. CDR3 in DNA: TGCGCCAGCAGCTTGGACAGCCCCGAGACCCAGTACTTC. Encoded protein: CASSLDSPETQYF.

This clonotype was counted at least ten times. The rearrangement joins TRBV12-3 or TRBV12-4 to TRBJ2-7; D might be TRBD1 (6 bases). The CDR3 covers 14 residues. V was shortened by 5 bases and J by 6 bases, with 17 bases between the two germline ends. Here the CDR3 reads CASSLQGLAGEQYF. The CDR3 bases are TGTGCCAGCAGTCTACAGGGTCTAGCCGGCGAGCAGTACTTC.

This chain links TRBV20-1 with TRBJ2-5, with D tentatively TRBD2 (6 bases). This CDR3 contains 13 residues. V was trimmed by 3 bases and J by 7 bases, leaving 15 bases between them. CDR1 and CDR2 from the germline V gene are DFQATT and SNEGSKA (reference sequence). The CDR3 region is CSARLEGRGTQYF. For the CDR3, the DNA is TGCAGTGCTAGGTTGGAGGGCCGGGGGACCCAGTACTTC.

This clonotype has only a few counts. V usage is TRBV7-2 and J usage is TRBJ2-7; the D is unclear. CDR3 length equals 13 residues. V was trimmed by 7 bases and J by 4 bases, leaving 14 bases between them. The V gene's germline CDR1 is SGHTA and CDR2 FQGNSA. CDR3 nucleotide sequence: TGTGCCAGCAACTCCGAGCCGGTATACGAGCAGTACTTC. Its protein is CASNSEPVYEQYF.

This clonotype was counted a few times. V is TRBV10-3 and J is TRBJ1-1, with D possibly being TRBD1 (6 bases). V was shortened by 10 bases and J by 0 bases, with 18 bases between the two germline ends. Germline CDR1 is ENHRY and CDR2 is SYGVKD. The CDR3 contains 15 residues. Here the CDR3 reads CASTSRQGMNTEAFF. The CDR3 DNA is TGTGCCAGCACGTCAAGGCAGGGGATGAACACTGAAGCTTTCTTT.

Many counts were recorded for this clonotype. The CDR3 DNA follows: TGCGCCAGCAGTGACCGGAAATCGACAGGGGGTTCCACAGATACGCAGTATTTT. It is translated as CASSDRKSTGGSTDTQYF. The rearrangement links TRBV10-1 to TRBJ2-3; 9 bases match TRBD1. Per the germline V gene, CDR1 is WNHNN and CDR2 is SYGVQD (reference sequence). J was trimmed by 2 bases and V by 3 bases; bases with no gene match: 12. CDR3 length: 18 amino acids.

The CDR3 spells CASSLDRTRTDTQYF. The CDR3 DNA sequence: TGTGCCAGCAGTTTAGACAGAACCCGCACAGATACGCAGTATTTT. The gene calls are TRBV12-3 or TRBV12-4 and TRBJ2-3; D is unresolved. Trimming took off 1 base at V and 1 base at J, with 9 bases between the two ends. This CDR3 is built from 15 residues.

This clonotype occurred many times. The rearrangement uses TRBV5-1 and TRBJ2-7; D uncertain. The CDR3 is 15 residues long. V was trimmed by 0 bases and J by 0 bases, leaving 10 bases between them. The germline gives CDR1 SGHRS, CDR2 YFSETQ. CDR3 residues: CASSLGQAISYEQYF. CDR3 nucleotide sequence: TGCGCCAGCAGCTTGGGTCAGGCGATCTCCTACGAGCAGTACTTC.

The chain uses TRBV12-3 or TRBV12-4 and TRBJ2-3, with TRBD2 matching over 12 bases. CDR3 length equals 18 residues. The junction had 11 bases not matched to a gene; V was cut back by 3 bases and J by 4 bases. In DNA, the CDR3 is TGTGCCAGCAGTTTTAGGTCAGAGACTAGCGGGAGTTCAGATACGCAGTATTTT. This translates into CASSFRSETSGSSDTQYF.

The rearrangement joins TRBV7-2 to TRBJ2-2; 8 nucleotides agree with TRBD2. J lost 9 bases, V lost 5 bases, and 8 bases had no gene match. Germline V gives CDR1 SGHTA, CDR2 FQGNSA. This CDR3 has 14 residues. The chain's CDR3 is CASSLSGSWRELFF. The CDR3 nucleotides are TGTGCCAGCAGCCTAAGCGGGAGCTGGCGGGAGCTGTTTTTT. The entire variable domain, with the rest obtained from reference TRBV7-2 and TRBJ2-2, is as follows: GAGVSQSPSNKVTEKGKDVELRCDPISGHTALYWYRQSLGQGLEFLIYFQGNSAPDKSGLPSDRFSAERTGGSVSTLTIQRTQQEDSAVYLCASSLSGSWRELFFGEGSRLTVL.

This clonotype was picked up many times. The chain couples TRBV12-3 or TRBV12-4 to TRBJ2-1, with D unclear. The V gene lost 0 bases and the J gene lost 3 bases, with 3 bases spanning the gap. The CDR3 is 13 amino acids. The CDR3 protein is CASSLAHYNEQFF. As DNA, the CDR3 is TGTGCCAGCAGTTTAGCGCACTACAATGAGCAGTTCTTC.

V is TRBV12-3 or TRBV12-4 and J is TRBJ2-7; tentatively, D is TRBD1 (7 bases). V dropped 5 bases and J dropped 6 bases, with 14 bases sitting between them. This CDR3 has 13 residues. This chain's CDR3 is CASSPRRGLEQYF. In DNA, the CDR3 is TGTGCCAGCAGTCCAAGGAGGGGGCTCGAGCAGTACTTC.

This rearrangement joins TRBV12-3 or TRBV12-4 to TRBJ2-1; 7 positions match TRBD2. The CDR3 has 18 amino acids. With 8 bases clipped from V and 7 bases from J, the junction kept 23 bases outside the gene matches. The CDR3 reads CASEAGGASTGRYNEQFF. The DNA for the CDR3 is TGTGCCAGCGAAGCGGGTGGGGCTAGCACCGGGAGGTATAATGAGCAGTTCTTC.

The chain links TRBV20-1 to TRBJ1-1, with TRBD1 as a possible D gene (6 bases). Germline loops: CDR1 DFQATT, CDR2 SNEGSKA (reference sequence). The CDR3 consists of 14 residues. V dropped 0 bases and J dropped 1 base, with 9 bases sitting between them. This chain's CDR3 is CSAREGTRNTEAFF. The CDR3 coding sequence is TGCAGTGCTAGAGAGGGGACACGGAACACTGAAGCTTTCTTT.

This clonotype was counted a few times. The chain carries TRBV20-1 and TRBJ2-7, with D unresolved. Germline lookup yields CDR1 DFQATT and CDR2 SNEGSKA (reference sequence). V shed 6 bases and J shed 0 bases, with 15 bases lying between them. CDR3 length: 14 residues. DNA for the CDR3: TGCAGTGCCCCCCTCCGCAGCCTCTCCTACGAGCAGTACTTC. Translated: CSAPLRSLSYEQYF.

V is TRBV20-1 and J is TRBJ2-1; no clear D gene. This CDR3 spans 15 amino acids. Germline V lookup: CDR1 DFQATT, CDR2 SNEGSKA (reference sequence). Trimming stripped 6 bases from V and 7 bases from J, with 22 bases between. The CDR3, as DNA: TGCAGTGCACAGAGGCGGATCCAGATCGGGAATGAGCAGTTCTTC. As protein: CSAQRRIQIGNEQFF.